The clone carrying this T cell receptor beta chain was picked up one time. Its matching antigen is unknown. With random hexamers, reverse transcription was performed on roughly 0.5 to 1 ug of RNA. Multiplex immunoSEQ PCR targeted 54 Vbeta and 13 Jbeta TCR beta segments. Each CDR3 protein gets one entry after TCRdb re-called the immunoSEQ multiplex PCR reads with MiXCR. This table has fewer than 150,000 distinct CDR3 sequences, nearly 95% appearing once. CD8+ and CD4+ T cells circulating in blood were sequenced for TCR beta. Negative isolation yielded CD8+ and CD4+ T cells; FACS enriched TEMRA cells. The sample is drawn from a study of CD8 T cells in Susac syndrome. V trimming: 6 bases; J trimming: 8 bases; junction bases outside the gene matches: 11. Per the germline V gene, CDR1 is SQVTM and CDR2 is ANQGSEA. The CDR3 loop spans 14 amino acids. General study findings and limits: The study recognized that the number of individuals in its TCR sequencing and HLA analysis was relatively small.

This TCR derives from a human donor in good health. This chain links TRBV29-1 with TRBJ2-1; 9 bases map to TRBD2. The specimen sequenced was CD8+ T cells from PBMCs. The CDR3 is CSVHLTSGRDEQFF. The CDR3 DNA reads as TGCAGCGTCCATTTGACTAGCGGCAGGGATGAGCAGTTCTTC.